This T cell receptor beta chain derives from a study of blood T cell repertoires in COVID-19. Across the whole study: T cells, B-cell-depleted T cells, or PBMCs supplied cDNA or gDNA.

Trimming shortened V by 7 bases and J by 5 bases, and 12 bases separated the two germline ends. The CDR3 length is 12 residues. Per germline, CDR1 ENHRY and CDR2 SYGVKD. The protocol was immunoSEQ multiplex PCR, while the TCRdb copy is restricted to in-frame clones and leaves out a portion. The data contain tens of thousands of clones, around nine tenths of them seen just once; the ten biggest clones take up 8.5%. V is TRBV10-3 and J is TRBJ2-7; a weak D match, TRBD2 (5 bases). Sequenced material: peripheral blood. The clonotype originates from a human donor in a cohort sampled during active COVID-19. This CDR3 is CAIIPGNHEQYF. Here the CDR3 DNA reads TGTGCCATCATACCGGGGAACCACGAGCAGTACTTC.